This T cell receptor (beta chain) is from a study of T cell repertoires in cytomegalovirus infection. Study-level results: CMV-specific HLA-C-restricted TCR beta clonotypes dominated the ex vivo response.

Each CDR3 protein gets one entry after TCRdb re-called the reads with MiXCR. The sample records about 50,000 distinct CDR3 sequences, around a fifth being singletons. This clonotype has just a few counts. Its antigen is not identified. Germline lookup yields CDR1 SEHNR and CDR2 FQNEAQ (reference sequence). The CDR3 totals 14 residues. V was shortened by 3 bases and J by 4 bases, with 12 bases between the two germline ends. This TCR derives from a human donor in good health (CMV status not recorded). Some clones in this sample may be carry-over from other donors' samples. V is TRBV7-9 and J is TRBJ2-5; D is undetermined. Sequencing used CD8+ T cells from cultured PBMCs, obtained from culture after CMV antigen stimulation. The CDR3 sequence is CASSFERPLETQYF. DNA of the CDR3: TGTGCCAGCAGCTTCGAGCGCCCTTTAGAGACCCAGTACTTC.